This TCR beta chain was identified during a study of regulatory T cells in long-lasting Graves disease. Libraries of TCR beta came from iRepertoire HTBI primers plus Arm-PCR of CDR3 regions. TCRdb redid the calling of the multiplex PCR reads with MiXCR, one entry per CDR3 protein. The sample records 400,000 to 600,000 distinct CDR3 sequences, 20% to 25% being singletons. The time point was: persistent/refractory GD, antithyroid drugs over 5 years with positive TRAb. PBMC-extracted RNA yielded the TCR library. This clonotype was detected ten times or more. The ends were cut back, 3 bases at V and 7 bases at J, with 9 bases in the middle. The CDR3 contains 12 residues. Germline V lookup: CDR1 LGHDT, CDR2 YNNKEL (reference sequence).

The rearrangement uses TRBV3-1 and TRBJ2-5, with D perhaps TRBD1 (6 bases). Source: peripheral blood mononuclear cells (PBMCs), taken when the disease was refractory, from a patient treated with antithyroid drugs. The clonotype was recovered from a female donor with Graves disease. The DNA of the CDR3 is TGTGCCAGCAGCCAGGCAGGGGCGACCCAGTACTTC. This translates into CASSQAGATQYF.